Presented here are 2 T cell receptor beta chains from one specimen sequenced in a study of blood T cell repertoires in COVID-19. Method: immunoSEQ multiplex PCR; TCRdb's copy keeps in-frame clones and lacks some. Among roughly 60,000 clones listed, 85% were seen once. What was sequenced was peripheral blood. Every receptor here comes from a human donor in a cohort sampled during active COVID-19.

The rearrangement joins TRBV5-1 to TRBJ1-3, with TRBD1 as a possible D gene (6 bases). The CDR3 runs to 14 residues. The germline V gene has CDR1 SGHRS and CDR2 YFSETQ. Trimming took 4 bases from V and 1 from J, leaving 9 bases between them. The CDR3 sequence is CASSPRGSGNTIYF. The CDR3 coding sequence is TGCGCCAGCAGCCCCAGGGGATCTGGAAACACCATATATTTT. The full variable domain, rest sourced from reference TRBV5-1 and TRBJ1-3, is KAGVTQTPRYLIKTRGQQVTLSCSPISGHRSVSWYQQTPGQGLQFLFEYFSETQRNKGNFPGRFSGRQFSNSRSEMNVSTLELGDSALYLCASSPRGSGNTIYFGEGSWLTVV.

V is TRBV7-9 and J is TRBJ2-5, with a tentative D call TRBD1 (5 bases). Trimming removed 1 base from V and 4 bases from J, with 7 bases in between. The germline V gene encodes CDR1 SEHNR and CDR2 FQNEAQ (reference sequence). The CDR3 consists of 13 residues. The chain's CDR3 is CASSLGRAETQYF. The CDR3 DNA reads TGTGCCAGCAGCTTAGGCAGGGCAGAGACCCAGTACTTC.